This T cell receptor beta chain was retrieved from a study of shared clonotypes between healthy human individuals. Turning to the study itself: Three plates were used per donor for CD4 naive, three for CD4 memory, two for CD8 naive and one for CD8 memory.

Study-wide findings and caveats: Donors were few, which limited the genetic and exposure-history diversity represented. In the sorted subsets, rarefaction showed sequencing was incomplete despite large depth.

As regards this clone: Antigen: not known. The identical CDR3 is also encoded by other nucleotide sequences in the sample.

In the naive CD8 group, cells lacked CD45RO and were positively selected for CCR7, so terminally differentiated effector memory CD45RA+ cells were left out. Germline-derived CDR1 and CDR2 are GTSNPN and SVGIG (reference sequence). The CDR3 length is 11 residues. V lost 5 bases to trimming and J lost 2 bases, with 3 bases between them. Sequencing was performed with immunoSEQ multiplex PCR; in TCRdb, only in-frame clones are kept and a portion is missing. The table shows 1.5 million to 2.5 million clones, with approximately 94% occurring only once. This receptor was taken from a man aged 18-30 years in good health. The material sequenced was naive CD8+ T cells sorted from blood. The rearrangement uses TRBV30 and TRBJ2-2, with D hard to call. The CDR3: CAWENTGELFF. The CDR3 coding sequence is TGTGCCTGGGAAAACACCGGGGAGCTGTTTTTT.